This is a list of T cell receptor beta chains from one sample in a study of early T cells in non-severe SARS-CoV-2 infection. Each CDR3 protein is one row after TCRdb ran MiXCR on the 5' RACE reads. The sample holds more than 55,000 distinct CDR3 sequences; approximately 13% are singletons and the top ten take approximately 9.4%. Sequencing was performed on whole blood, taken at baseline. These receptors were collected from an adult who was a healthcare worker with PCR-confirmed SARS-CoV-2 infection or an uninfected control (not recorded which). The CDR3 runs from the conserved cysteine through the conserved F or W. The D gene is left open where the match is weak. The size of a clone is reported for some rows only, either as once, few or many, or as a class for expanded clones.

cdr3_length clone_size d_call j_call v_call cdr3_nt cdr3_aa
13 NA NA TRBJ2-7 TRBV14 TGTGCCAGCAGCCAAGACGCCAGCCAGGAGCAGTACTTC CASSQDASQEQYF
11 NA NA TRBJ2-7 TRBV20-1 TGCAGTGCGCGACTGGTCTACGAGCAGTACTTC CSARLVYEQYF
12 few NA TRBJ2-7 TRBV11-2 TGTGCCAGCAGCTCGCGACTGGACGAGCAGTACTTC CASSSRLDEQYF
13 NA TRBD1 TRBJ2-7 TRBV20-1 TGCAGTGCTAGGACAGGGATCTCCTACGAGCAGTACTTC CSARTGISYEQYF
13 few NA TRBJ1-2 TRBV7-9 TGTGCCAGCAGCTCGACAGGAGTCTATGGCTACACCTTC CASSSTGVYGYTF
15 NA NA TRBJ2-7 TRBV12-3/TRBV12-4 TGTGCCAGCAGTTTAAGAGGGGGGGTGACCTACGAGCAGTACTTC CASSLRGGVTYEQYF
15 NA NA TRBJ1-6 TRBV7-2 TGTGCCAGCAGCTTATCAGGGACCTATAATTCACCCCTCCACTTT CASSLSGTYNSPLHF
15 medium-sized TRBD1 TRBJ2-7 TRBV7-9 TGTGCCAGCAGCTTAATCCGACAGGGGGCCTACGAGCAGTACTTC CASSLIRQGAYEQYF
13 few NA TRBJ1-1 TRBV6-1 TGTGCCAGCAGTCCCTTGGGACCCACTGAAGCTTTCTTT CASSPLGPTEAFF
14 few TRBD2 TRBJ2-5 TRBV7-2 TGTGCCAGCAGCACCCTAGCGGCGCAAGAGACCCAGTACTTC CASSTLAAQETQYF
16 NA TRBD1 TRBJ1-4 TRBV11-2 TGTGCCAGCAGCTCATTGACAGGGGGCCGTAATGAAAAACTGTTTTTT CASSSLTGGRNEKLFF
12 few TRBD2 TRBJ2-1 TRBV12-3/TRBV12-4 TGTGCCAGCTCTAGCGGAGACAATGAGCAGTTCTTC CASSSGDNEQFF
16 NA TRBD2 TRBJ2-1 TRBV3-1 TGTGCCAGCAGCCAAGGGGCTAGCGGGATCTACAATGAGCAGTTCTTC CASSQGASGIYNEQFF
15 NA TRBD2 TRBJ2-1 TRBV4-3 TGCGCCAGCAGCCAAGATCGCGGGGGGGGTAATGAGCAGTTCTTC CASSQDRGGGNEQFF
15 NA NA TRBJ2-3 TRBV7-2 TGTGCCAGCAGCTTAGGGGCGGTGAGCACAGATACGCAGTATTTT CASSLGAVSTDTQYF
14 NA NA TRBJ2-7 TRBV5-1 TGCGCCAGCAGCTTGTACGCGGGGATGGGCGAGCAGTACTTC CASSLYAGMGEQYF
16 NA TRBD2 TRBJ2-4 TRBV20-1 TGCAGTGCTAGAGATAACCTAGCGGACGCCAAAAACATTCAGTACTTC CSARDNLADAKNIQYF
11 many NA TRBJ2-1 TRBV20-1 TGCAGTGCCTTCCAACCATATGAGCAGTTCTTC CSAFQPYEQFF
12 NA NA TRBJ2-3 TRBV7-9 TGTGCCAGCAGCTTTAGAGGCGATACGCAGTATTTT CASSFRGDTQYF
16 NA TRBD1 TRBJ2-1 TRBV6-1 TGTGCCAGCAGTGATCCAGGGGGTAGACCCTACAATGAGCAGTTCTTC CASSDPGGRPYNEQFF
14 few NA TRBJ2-7 TRBV5-4 TGTGCCAGCAGCTTGGATACAGGACCCTACGAGCAGTACTTC CASSLDTGPYEQYF
14 NA NA TRBJ2-2 TRBV9 TGTGCCAGCAGCGAGGCAGTAAACACCGGGGAGCTGTTTTTT CASSEAVNTGELFF
16 NA NA TRBJ2-2 TRBV29-1 TGCAGCGTTGAGGAACAGGTCTTGGTTGGGGCCGGGGAGCTGTTTTTT CSVEEQVLVGAGELFF
13 many TRBD1 TRBJ2-5 TRBV7-3 TGTGCCAGCAGCCTGGGACAGCAAGAGACCCAGTACTTC CASSLGQQETQYF
11 NA NA TRBJ2-5 TRBV20-1 TGCAGTGCTAGAGGGGGAGTAGGGCTGTACTTC CSARGGVGLYF
14 few NA TRBJ2-7 TRBV7-3 TGTGCCAGCAGCCCCAGTGGGGACTTCTACGAGCAGTACTTC CASSPSGDFYEQYF
18 many NA TRBJ1-5 TRBV7-2 TGTGCCAGCAGCTTAGAGGCAGGGGCGGTGTATAGCAATCAGCCCCAGCATTTT CASSLEAGAVYSNQPQHF
19 NA TRBD1 TRBJ2-6 TRBV7-6 TGTGCCAGCAGCTTAGCACGTGGGACAGGGGCGTTTCGAGGCAACGTCCTGACTTTC CASSLARGTGAFRGNVLTF
13 many NA TRBJ2-7 TRBV5-1 TGCGCCAGCAGCATGCCAGGGGAGTACGAGCAGTACTTC CASSMPGEYEQYF
14 few TRBD1 TRBJ2-7 TRBV5-1 TGCGCCAGCAGCCCCGAAGGGGGCCGTTACGAGCAGTACTTC CASSPEGGRYEQYF
13 NA TRBD1 TRBJ1-4 TRBV20-1 TGCAGTGCCCCGACAGGGATAAATGAAAAACTGTTTTTT CSAPTGINEKLFF
14 NA NA TRBJ2-5 TRBV9 TGTGCCAGCAGCCCAAGGGGTGGGAGAGAGACCCAGTACTTC CASSPRGGRETQYF
15 many TRBD1 TRBJ2-3 TRBV5-6 TGTGCCAGCAGCTTGAGGACAGGGAATCGAGATACGCAGTATTTT CASSLRTGNRDTQYF
11 few NA TRBJ1-1 TRBV29-1 TGCAGCGTTGAAGGAGCCACTGAAGCTTTCTTT CSVEGATEAFF
10 NA NA TRBJ1-2 TRBV29-1 TGCAGCGTTACGCAACCTGGCTACACCTTC CSVTQPGYTF
16 few TRBD2 TRBJ2-1 TRBV6-4 TGTGCCAGCAGTGACACTAGCGGGAGCTCCTACAATGAGCAGTTCTTC CASSDTSGSSYNEQFF
15 NA NA TRBJ1-5 TRBV15 TGTGCCACCAGCAGAGATCGGGGACGCGATCAGCCCCAGCATTTT CATSRDRGRDQPQHF
15 NA NA TRBJ2-7 TRBV4-1 TGCGCCAGCAGCCACCCCCCCGGGCGGATCCACGAGCAGTACTTC CASSHPPGRIHEQYF
12 NA TRBD1 TRBJ2-7 TRBV6-5 TGTGCCAGCGGTCAACAGGGGTACGAGCAGTACTTC CASGQQGYEQYF
13 few TRBD1 TRBJ2-7 TRBV2 TGTGCCATCCTGACAGGGGACGCTTGGGAGCAGTACTTC CAILTGDAWEQYF
14 NA NA TRBJ2-7 TRBV18 TGTGCCAGCTCACCAGGGAAGGGATTCTACGAGCAGTACTTC CASSPGKGFYEQYF
14 NA NA TRBJ1-5 TRBV10-2 TGCGCCAGCAGTGGACTACTGAGCAATCAGCCCCAGCATTTT CASSGLLSNQPQHF
11 many NA TRBJ2-5 TRBV7-9 TGTGCCAGCAGCGTTCAAGAGACCCAGTACTTC CASSVQETQYF
14 few NA TRBJ1-1 TRBV7-2 TGTGCCAGCAGTTTAATGTCCAGAGACCATGAAGCTTTCTTT CASSLMSRDHEAFF
18 NA NA TRBJ2-3 TRBV29-1 TGCAGCGGGACGACAGCCACGGGCATCGGAGGGCCTATTCATACGCAGTATTTT CSGTTATGIGGPIHTQYF
15 once NA TRBJ1-5 TRBV12-3/TRBV12-4 TGTGCCAGCAGTTTAGCTGGGGGCCCCAATCAGCCCCAGCATTTT CASSLAGGPNQPQHF
13 NA NA TRBJ1-6 TRBV7-3 TGTGCCAGCAGCTTACAATATAATTCACCCCTCCACTTT CASSLQYNSPLHF
16 NA TRBD1 TRBJ2-5 TRBV28 TGTGCCAGCAGCTACCCAGCACAGGGGGCGGATGAGACCCAGTACTTC CASSYPAQGADETQYF
12 many NA TRBJ2-5 TRBV6-6 TGTGCCAGCAGTCACACCCGGGGGTCCCAGTACTTC CASSHTRGSQYF
16 few TRBD1 TRBJ2-3 TRBV5-5 TGTGCCAGCAGCCCGCGGACAGGGTCGGGCACAGATACGCAGTATTTT CASSPRTGSGTDTQYF
15 few TRBD1 TRBJ2-7 TRBV6-5 TGTGCCAGCAGTTACTTGCGACAGGGGGCTAACGAGCAGTACTTC CASSYLRQGANEQYF
14 few TRBD1 TRBJ2-3 TRBV5-1 TGCGCCAGCAGCCCCCCGGGACAGCCAGATACGCAGTATTTT CASSPPGQPDTQYF
14 NA NA TRBJ2-5 TRBV5-5 TGTGCCAGCAGCTCGCGCGGGACTTCGGAGACCCAGTACTTC CASSSRGTSETQYF
12 NA NA TRBJ2-1 TRBV7-9 TGTGCCAGCAGCTTACCGTACTATGAGCAGTTCTTC CASSLPYYEQFF
15 few NA TRBJ1-5 TRBV27 TGTGCCAGCAGCCTAGAGGGGCAGGGCAATCAGCCCCAGCATTTT CASSLEGQGNQPQHF